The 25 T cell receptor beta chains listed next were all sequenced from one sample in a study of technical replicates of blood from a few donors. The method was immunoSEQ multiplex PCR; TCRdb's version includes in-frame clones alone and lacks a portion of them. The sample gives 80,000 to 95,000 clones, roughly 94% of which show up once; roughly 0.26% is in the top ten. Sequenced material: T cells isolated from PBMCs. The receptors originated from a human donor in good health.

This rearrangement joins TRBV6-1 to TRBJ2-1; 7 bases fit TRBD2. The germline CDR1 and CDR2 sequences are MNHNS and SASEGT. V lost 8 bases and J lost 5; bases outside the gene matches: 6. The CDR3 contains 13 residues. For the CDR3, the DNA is TGTGCCAGCGCCTACGGGAGGCACAATGAGCAGTTCTTC. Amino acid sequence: CASAYGRHNEQFF.

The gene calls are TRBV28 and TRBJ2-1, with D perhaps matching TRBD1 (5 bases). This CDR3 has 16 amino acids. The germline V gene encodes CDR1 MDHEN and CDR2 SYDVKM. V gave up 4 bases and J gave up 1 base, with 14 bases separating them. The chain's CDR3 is CASSSETALSYNEQFF. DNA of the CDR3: TGTGCCAGCAGTTCCGAGACAGCTTTGTCCTACAATGAGCAGTTCTTC.

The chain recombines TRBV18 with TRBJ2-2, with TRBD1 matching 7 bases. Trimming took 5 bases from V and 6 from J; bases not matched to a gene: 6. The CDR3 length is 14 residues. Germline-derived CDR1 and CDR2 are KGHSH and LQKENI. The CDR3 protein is CASSRDRIAGELFF. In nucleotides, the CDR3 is TGTGCCAGCTCAAGGGACAGAATCGCCGGGGAGCTGTTTTTT.

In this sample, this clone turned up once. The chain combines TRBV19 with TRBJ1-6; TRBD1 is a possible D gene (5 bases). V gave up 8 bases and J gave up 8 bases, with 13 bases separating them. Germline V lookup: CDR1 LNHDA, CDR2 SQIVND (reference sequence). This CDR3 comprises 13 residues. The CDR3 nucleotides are TGTGCCAGTGAGCAGGGCCCTGATTCACCCCTCCACTTT. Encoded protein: CASEQGPDSPLHF. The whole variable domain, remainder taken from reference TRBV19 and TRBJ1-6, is DGGITQSPKYLFRKEGQNVTLSCEQNLNHDAMYWYRQDPGQGLRLIYYSQIVNDFQKGDIAEGYSVSREKKESFPLTVTSAQKNPTAFYLCASEQGPDSPLHFGNGTRLTVT.

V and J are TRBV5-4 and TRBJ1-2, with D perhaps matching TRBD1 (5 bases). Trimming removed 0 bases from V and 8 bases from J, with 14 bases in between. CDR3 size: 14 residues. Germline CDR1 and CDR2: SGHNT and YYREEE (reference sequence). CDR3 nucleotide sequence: TGTGCCAGCAGCTTGGCATCGCAGGGCTACGGCTACACCTTC. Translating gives CASSLASQGYGYTF.

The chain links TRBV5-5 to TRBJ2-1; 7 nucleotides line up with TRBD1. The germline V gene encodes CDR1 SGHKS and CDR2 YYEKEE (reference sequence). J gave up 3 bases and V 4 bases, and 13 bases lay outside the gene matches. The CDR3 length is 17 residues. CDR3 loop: CASSLNLLGTVYNEQFF. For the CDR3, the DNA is TGTGCCAGCAGCCTCAACTTGCTTGGGACAGTCTACAATGAGCAGTTCTTC.

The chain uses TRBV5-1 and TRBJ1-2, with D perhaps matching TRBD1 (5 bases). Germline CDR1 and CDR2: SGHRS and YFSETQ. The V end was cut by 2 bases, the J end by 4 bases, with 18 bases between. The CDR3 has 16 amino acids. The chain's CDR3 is CASSFNHLGGAYGYTF. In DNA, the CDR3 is TGCGCCAGCAGCTTCAACCACTTAGGTGGGGCCTATGGCTACACCTTC.

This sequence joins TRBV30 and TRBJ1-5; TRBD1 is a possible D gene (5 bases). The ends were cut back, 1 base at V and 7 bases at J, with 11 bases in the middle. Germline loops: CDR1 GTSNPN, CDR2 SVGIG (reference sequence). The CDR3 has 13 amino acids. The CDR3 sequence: CAWSDRWNQPQHF. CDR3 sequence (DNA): TGTGCCTGGAGTGACAGGTGGAACCAGCCCCAGCATTTT.

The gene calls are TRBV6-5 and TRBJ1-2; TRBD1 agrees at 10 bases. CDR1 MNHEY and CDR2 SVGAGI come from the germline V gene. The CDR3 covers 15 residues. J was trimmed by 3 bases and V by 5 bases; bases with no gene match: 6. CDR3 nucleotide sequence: TGTGCCAGCAGTAACACCGGGACAGGGGACTATGGCTACACCTTC. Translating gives CASSNTGTGDYGYTF.

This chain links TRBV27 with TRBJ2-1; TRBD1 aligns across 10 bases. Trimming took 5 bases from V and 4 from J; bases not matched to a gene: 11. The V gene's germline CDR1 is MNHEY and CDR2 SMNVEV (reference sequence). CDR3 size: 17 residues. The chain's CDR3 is CASSTKIRDRGYNEQFF. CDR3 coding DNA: TGTGCCAGCAGTACTAAAATCCGGGACAGGGGTTACAATGAGCAGTTCTTC.

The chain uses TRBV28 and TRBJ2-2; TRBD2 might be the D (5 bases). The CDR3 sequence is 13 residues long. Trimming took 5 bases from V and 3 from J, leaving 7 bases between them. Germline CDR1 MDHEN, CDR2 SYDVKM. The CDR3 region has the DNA TGTGCCAGCAGTGACTATCACACCGGGGAGCTGTTTTTT. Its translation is CASSDYHTGELFF. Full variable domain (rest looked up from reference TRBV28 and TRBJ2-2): DVKVTQSSRYLVKRTGEKVFLECVQDMDHENMFWYRQDPGLGLRLIYFSYDVKMKEKGDIPEGYSVSREKKERFSLILESASTNQTSMYLCASSDYHTGELFFGEGSRLTVL.

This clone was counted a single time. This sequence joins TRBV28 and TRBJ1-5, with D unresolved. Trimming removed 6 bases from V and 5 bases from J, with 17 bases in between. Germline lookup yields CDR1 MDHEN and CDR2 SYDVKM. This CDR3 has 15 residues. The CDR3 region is CASRSGGLLDQPQHF. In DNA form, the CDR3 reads TGTGCCAGCAGGAGTGGAGGTCTGTTGGATCAGCCCCAGCATTTT.

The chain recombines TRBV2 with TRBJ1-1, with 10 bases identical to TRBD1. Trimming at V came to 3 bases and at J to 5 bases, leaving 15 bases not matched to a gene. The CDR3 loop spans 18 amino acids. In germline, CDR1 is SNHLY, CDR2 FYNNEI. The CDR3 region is CASSDPGTGERYLTEAFF. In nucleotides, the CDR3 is TGTGCCAGCAGTGATCCCGGGACAGGGGAGAGGTATCTGACTGAAGCTTTCTTT.

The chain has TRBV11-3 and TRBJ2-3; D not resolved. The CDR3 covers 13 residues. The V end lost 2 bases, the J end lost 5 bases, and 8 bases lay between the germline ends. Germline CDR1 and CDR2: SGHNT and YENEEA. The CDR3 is CASSLSSRDTQYF. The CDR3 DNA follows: TGTGCCAGCAGCTTAAGCTCCCGAGATACGCAGTATTTT.

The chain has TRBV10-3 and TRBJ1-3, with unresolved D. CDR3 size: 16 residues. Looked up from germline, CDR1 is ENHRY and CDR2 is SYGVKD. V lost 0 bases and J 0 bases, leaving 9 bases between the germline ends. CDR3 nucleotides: TGTGCCATCAGTGAGTCGTCGGACTTCTCTGGAAACACCATATATTTT. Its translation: CAISESSDFSGNTIYF.

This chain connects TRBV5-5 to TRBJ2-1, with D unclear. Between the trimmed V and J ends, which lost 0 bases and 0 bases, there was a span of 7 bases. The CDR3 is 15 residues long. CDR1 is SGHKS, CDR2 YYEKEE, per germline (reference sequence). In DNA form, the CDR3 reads TGTGCCAGCAGCTTGGCCCTAAGCTCCTACAATGAGCAGTTCTTC. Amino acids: CASSLALSSYNEQFF.

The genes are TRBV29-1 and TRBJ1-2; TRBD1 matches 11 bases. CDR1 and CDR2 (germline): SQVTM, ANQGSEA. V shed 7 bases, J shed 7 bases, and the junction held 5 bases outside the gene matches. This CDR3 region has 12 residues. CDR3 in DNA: TGCAGCGGCGGGGACAGGGGGTTTGGCTACACCTTC. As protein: CSGGDRGFGYTF.

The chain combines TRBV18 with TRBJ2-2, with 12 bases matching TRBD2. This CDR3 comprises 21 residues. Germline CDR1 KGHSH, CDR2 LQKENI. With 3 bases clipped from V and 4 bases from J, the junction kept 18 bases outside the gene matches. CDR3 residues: CASSPLQPQRILAGGTGELFF. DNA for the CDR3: TGTGCCAGCTCACCCCTCCAACCCCAAAGAATACTAGCGGGAGGCACCGGGGAGCTGTTTTTT.

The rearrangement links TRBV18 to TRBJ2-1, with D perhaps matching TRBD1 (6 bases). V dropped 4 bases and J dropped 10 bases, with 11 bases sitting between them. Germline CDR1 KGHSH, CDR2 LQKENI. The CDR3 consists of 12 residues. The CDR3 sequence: CASSLYRDEQFF. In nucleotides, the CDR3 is TGTGCCAGCTCACTGTACAGGGACGAGCAGTTCTTC.

The DNA of the CDR3 is TGTGCCAGCAGCTCTGTCCTGGGGGGGAACTACGAGCAGTACTTC. Protein: CASSSVLGGNYEQYF. The gene calls are TRBV7-2 and TRBJ2-7, with 7 bases matching TRBD2. Germline loops: CDR1 SGHTA, CDR2 FQGNSA. This CDR3 is 15 amino acids long. V lost 4 bases and J lost 3; bases outside the gene matches: 9.

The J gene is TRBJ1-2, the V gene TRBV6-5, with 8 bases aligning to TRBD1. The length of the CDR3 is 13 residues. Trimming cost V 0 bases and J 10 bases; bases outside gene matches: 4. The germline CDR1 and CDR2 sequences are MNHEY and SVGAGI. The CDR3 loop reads CASSYSTGVDYTF. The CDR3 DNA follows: TGTGCCAGCAGTTACTCGACAGGGGTTGACTACACCTTC.

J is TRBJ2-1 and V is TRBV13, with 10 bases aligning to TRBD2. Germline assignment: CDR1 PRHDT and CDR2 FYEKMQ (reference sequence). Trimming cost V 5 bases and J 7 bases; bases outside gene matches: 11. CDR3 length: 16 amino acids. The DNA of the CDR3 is TGTGCCAGCAGCCCCGCTATGAGCGGGAGGGGGAATGAGCAGTTCTTC. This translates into CASSPAMSGRGNEQFF.

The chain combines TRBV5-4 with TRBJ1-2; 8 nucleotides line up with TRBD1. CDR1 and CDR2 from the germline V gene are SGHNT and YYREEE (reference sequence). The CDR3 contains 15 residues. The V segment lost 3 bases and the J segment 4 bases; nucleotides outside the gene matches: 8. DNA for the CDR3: TGTGCCAGCAGCTCGGGACAGGTTTTACGCTATGGCTACACCTTC. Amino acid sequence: CASSSGQVLRYGYTF.

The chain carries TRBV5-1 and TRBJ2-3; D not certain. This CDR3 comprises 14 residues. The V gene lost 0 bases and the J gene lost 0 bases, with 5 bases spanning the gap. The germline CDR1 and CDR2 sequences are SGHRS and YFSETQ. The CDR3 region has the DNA TGCGCCAGCAGCTTGGCCTTGAGCACAGATACGCAGTATTTT. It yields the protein CASSLALSTDTQYF.

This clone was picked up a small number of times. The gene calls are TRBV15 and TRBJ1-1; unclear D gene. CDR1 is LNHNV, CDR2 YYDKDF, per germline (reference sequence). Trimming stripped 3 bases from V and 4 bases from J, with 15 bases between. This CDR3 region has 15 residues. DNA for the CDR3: TGTGCCACCAGCAGTAATCGGGGAGTGGCCACTGAAGCTTTCTTT. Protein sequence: CATSSNRGVATEAFF.